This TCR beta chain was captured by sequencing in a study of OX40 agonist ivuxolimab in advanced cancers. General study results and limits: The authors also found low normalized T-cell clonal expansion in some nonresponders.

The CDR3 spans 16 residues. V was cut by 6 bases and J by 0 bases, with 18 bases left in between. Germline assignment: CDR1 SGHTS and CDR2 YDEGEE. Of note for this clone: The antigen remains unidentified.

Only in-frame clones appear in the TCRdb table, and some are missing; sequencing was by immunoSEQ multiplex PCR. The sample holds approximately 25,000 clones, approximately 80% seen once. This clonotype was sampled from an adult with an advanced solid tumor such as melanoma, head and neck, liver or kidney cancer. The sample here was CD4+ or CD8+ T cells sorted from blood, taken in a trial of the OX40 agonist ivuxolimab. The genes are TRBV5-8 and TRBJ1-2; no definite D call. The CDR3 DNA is TGTGCCAGCACCGTACGGGATTGGAATACTAACTATGGCTACACCTTC. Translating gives CASTVRDWNTNYGYTF.